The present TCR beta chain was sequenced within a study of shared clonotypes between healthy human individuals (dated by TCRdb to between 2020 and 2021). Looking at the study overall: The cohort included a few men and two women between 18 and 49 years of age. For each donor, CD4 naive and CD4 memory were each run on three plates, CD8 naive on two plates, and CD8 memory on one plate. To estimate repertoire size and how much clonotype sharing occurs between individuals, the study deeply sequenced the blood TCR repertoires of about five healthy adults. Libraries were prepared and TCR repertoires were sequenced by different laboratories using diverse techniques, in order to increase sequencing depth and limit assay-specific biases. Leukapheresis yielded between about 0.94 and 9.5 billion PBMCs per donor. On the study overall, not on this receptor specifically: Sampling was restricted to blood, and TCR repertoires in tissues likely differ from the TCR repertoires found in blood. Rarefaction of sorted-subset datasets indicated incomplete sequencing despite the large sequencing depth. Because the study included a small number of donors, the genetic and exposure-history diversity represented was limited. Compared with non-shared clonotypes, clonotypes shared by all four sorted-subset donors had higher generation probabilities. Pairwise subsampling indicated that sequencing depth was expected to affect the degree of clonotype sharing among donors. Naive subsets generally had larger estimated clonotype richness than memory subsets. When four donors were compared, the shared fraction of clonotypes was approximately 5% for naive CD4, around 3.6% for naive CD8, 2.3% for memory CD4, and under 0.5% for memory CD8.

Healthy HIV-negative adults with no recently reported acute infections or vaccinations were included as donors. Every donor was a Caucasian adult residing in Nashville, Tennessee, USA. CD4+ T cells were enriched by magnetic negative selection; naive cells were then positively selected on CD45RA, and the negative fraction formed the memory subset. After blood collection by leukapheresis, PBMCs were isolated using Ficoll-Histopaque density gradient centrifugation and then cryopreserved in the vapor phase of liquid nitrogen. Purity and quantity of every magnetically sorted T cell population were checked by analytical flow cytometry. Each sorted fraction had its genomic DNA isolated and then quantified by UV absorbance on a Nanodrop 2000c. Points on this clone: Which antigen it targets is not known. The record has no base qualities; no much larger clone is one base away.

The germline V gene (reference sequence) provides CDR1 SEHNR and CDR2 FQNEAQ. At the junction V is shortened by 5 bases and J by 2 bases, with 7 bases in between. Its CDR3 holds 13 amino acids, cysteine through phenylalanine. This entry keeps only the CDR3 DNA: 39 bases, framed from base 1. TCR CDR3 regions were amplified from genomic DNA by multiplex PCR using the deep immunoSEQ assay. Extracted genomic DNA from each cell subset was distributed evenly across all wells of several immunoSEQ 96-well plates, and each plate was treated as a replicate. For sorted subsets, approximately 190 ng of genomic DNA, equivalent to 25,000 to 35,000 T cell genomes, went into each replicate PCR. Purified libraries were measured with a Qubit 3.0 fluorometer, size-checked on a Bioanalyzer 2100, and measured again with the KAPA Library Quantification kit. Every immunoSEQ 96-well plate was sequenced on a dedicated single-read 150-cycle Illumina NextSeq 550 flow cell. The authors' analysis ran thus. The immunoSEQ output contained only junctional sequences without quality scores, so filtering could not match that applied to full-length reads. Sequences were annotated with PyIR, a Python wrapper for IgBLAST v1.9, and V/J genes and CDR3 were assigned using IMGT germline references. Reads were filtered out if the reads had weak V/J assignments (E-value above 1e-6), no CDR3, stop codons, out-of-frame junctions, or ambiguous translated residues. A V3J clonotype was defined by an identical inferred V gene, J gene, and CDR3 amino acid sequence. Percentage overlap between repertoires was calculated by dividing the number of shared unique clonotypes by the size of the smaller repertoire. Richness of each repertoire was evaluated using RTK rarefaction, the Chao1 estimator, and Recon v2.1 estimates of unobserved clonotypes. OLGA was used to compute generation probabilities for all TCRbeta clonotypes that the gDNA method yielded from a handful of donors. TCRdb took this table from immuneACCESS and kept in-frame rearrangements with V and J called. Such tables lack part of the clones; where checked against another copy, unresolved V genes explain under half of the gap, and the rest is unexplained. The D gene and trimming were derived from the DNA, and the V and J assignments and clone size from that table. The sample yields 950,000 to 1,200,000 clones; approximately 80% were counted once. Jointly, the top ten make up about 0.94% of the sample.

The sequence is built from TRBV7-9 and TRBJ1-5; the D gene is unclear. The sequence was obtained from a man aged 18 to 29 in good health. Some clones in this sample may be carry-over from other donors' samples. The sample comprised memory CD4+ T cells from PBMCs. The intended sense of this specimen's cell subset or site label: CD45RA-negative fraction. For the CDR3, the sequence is CASSPLGNQPQHF. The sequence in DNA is TGTGCCAGCAGCCCCCTGGGCAATCAGCCCCAGCATTTT.